A single sample gave rise to the 23 T cell receptor beta chains below, sequenced in a study of cytomegalovirus exposure and HLA in healthy donors. A multiplex PCR was run with 60 Vbeta primers and 13 Jbeta primers. The data were produced by immunoSEQ multiplex PCR, yet TCRdb's version contains in-frame clones alone and is incomplete. The sample comprises 130,000 or so clones, roughly three fifths of which are singletons, and under 7.5% rests with the top ten. Sequencing was performed on PBMCs. The receptors here all came from a woman aged 55 to 70 in good health and CMV-seronegative.

This clone has only a few counts. The rearrangement joins TRBV28 to TRBJ2-5, with 13 bases fitting TRBD2. The CDR3 is made up of 18 amino acids. Trimming at V came to 6 bases and at J to 3 bases, leaving 13 bases not matched to a gene. Looked up from germline, CDR1 is MDHEN and CDR2 is SYDVKM. Here the CDR3 reads CASSLLAGGPSGEETQYF. As DNA, the CDR3 is TGTGCCAGCAGCCTACTAGCGGGAGGGCCCTCGGGCGAAGAGACCCAGTACTTC.

V is TRBV5-4 and J is TRBJ2-1, with D possibly matching TRBD2 (5 bases). V was shortened by 0 bases and J by 8 bases, with 12 bases between the two germline ends. Germline V gene sequence: CDR1 SGHNT, CDR2 YYREEE (reference sequence). CDR3 length: 14 amino acids. The CDR3 coding sequence is TGTGCCAGCAGCTTGGTTAGCGTGAGGGATGAGCAGTTCTTC. This encodes CASSLVSVRDEQFF. The full variable domain, in which reference TRBV5-4 and TRBJ2-1 provide the parts outside the CDR3, is ETGVTQSPTHLIKTRGQQVTLRCSSQSGHNTVSWYQQALGQGPQFIFQYYREEENGRGNFPPRFSGLQFPNYSSELNVNALELDDSALYLCASSLVSVRDEQFFGPGTRLTVL.

The chain joins TRBV2 to TRBJ2-3; D ambiguous. The CDR3 spans 13 residues. Looked up from germline, CDR1 is SNHLY and CDR2 is FYNNEI. The V and J ends lost 4 bases and 1 base respectively, with 6 bases between them. The CDR3 sequence: CASSVAGTDTQYF. The CDR3 DNA reads as TGTGCCAGCAGTGTTGCGGGCACAGATACGCAGTATTTT.

CDR3 protein: CASSLMLAWNTGELFF. CDR3 nucleotide sequence: TGTGCCAGCAGCTTGATGCTAGCGTGGAACACCGGGGAGCTGTTTTTT. V gene TRBV5-6 combines with J gene TRBJ2-2; D possibly corresponds to TRBD2 (6 bases). The CDR3 loop spans 16 amino acids. The ends were cut back, 1 base at V and 1 base at J, with 11 bases in the middle. Germline V gene data show CDR1 as SGHDT and CDR2 as YYEEEE.

The chain joins TRBV5-4 to TRBJ2-7; tentative D call: TRBD2 (6 bases). The CDR3 runs to 14 residues. Trimming cost V 0 bases and J 3 bases, with 10 bases left between them. CDR1 SGHNT and CDR2 YYREEE come from the germline V gene (reference sequence). For the CDR3, the DNA is TGTGCCAGCAGCTTGGGGACGCGGGACTACGAGCAGTACTTC. Its translation is CASSLGTRDYEQYF.

This chain connects TRBV18 to TRBJ1-2; 8 nucleotides agree with TRBD1. Germline loops: CDR1 KGHSH, CDR2 LQKENI. V shed 6 bases and J 7 bases; nucleotides not matched to a gene: 13. The CDR3 contains 15 residues. The CDR3 region has the DNA TGTGCCAGCTCCCCCGAGACAGGGGTCGGCAGTGGCTACACCTTC. Amino acid sequence: CASSPETGVGSGYTF.

This chain uses TRBV6-5 with TRBJ2-2; D not certain. V dropped 7 bases and J dropped 1 base, with 13 bases sitting between them. Germline CDR1 MNHEY, CDR2 SVGAGI. This CDR3 has 15 residues. CDR3 DNA: TGTGCCAGCATCCTTCATATCGGGAACACCGGGGAGCTGTTTTTT. Protein: CASILHIGNTGELFF.

This clone was counted between two and nine times. This rearrangement joins TRBV2 to TRBJ2-3, with 16 positions matching TRBD2. Germline values: CDR1 SNHLY, CDR2 FYNNEI. CDR3 length: 14 residues. V shed 9 bases and J 5 bases; nucleotides not matched to a gene: 2. CDR3 in amino acids: CARGTSGREDTQYF. The CDR3 bases are TGTGCCAGAGGGACTAGCGGGAGGGAAGATACGCAGTATTTT.

This chain links TRBV7-2 with TRBJ2-7; D might be TRBD1 (5 bases). CDR1 is SGHTA and CDR2 is FQGNSA in the germline V gene. The CDR3 extends over 15 amino acids. Trimming pared 1 base from V and 0 bases from J, leaving 10 bases between. CDR3 nucleotides: TGTGCCAGCAGCTTAGGACAGTTGATCTCCTACGAGCAGTACTTC. It is translated as CASSLGQLISYEQYF.

The V gene is TRBV7-9, the J gene TRBJ2-1; TRBD2 matches at 9 bases. CDR3 size: 15 residues. From germline, CDR1 is SEHNR and CDR2 FQNEAQ (reference sequence). V was clipped by 5 bases and J by 6 bases; unmatched bases: 8. CDR3 in DNA: TGTGCCAGCAGCCGGAGACTAGCGGACGTCAATGAGCAGTTCTTC. This gives the protein CASSRRLADVNEQFF.

This clone was counted a few times. V is TRBV11-2 and J is TRBJ2-7; TRBD1 matches 9 bases. J lost 2 bases, V lost 1 base, and 0 bases had no gene match. The length of the CDR3 is 14 residues. In germline, CDR1 is SGHAT, CDR2 FQNNGV. CDR3 in amino acids: CASSLGQGAYEQYF. CDR3 coding DNA: TGTGCCAGCAGCTTAGGACAGGGGGCCTACGAGCAGTACTTC.

This chain links TRBV21-1 with TRBJ1-2; no DNA check was done on the table's D call, TRBD1. TRBV21-1 is given as a pseudogene. The CDR3 totals 17 residues. CDR3 in amino acids: CASSKGATAVLFYGYTF. DNA for the CDR3: TGTGCCAGCAGCAAAGGGGCAACCGCCGTGCTATTCTATGGCTACACCTTC.

J is TRBJ1-3 and V is TRBV6-5; TRBD1 is a possible D gene (5 bases). V lost 0 bases, J lost 0 bases, and 9 bases lay in between. The CDR3 length is 16 residues. The V gene's germline CDR1 is MNHEY and CDR2 SVGAGI. CDR3 sequence (DNA): TGTGCCAGCAGTTACTCGATAACAGGCTCTGGAAACACCATATATTTT. Protein sequence: CASSYSITGSGNTIYF.

In its sample, this clone was seen a few times. The rearrangement links TRBV7-2 to TRBJ2-7; TRBD1 matches 10 bases. J was trimmed by 7 bases and V by 0 bases; bases with no gene match: 3. The length of the CDR3 is 14 residues. Germline V gives CDR1 SGHTA, CDR2 FQGNSA. CDR3 in amino acids: CASSLAGTGEEQYF. CDR3 DNA sequence: TGTGCCAGCAGCTTAGCCGGGACAGGGGAAGAGCAGTACTTC. Using reference TRBV7-2 and TRBJ2-7 for the parts outside the CDR3, the full variable domain is GAGVSQSPSNKVTEKGKDVELRCDPISGHTALYWYRQSLGQGLEFLIYFQGNSAPDKSGLPSDRFSAERTGGSVSTLTIQRTQQEDSAVYLCASSLAGTGEEQYFGPGTRLTVT.

This chain uses TRBV6-6 with TRBJ2-5, with TRBD1 matching over 8 bases. Trimming cost V 2 bases and J 5 bases; bases outside gene matches: 4. Germline V gives CDR1 MNHNY, CDR2 SVGAGI (reference sequence). CDR3 size: 14 residues. CDR3 amino acids: CASSYTRGRETQYF. CDR3 DNA sequence: TGTGCCAGCAGTTACACCAGGGGGCGGGAGACCCAGTACTTC.

On this clone itself: Relative to the germline gene, one junction end is altered; a read error may explain this. This sequence joins TRBV7-9 and TRBJ2-1; a weak D match, TRBD2 (5 bases). Germline V lookup: CDR1 SEHNR, CDR2 FQNEAQ (reference sequence). The CDR3 contains 17 residues. The CDR3 nucleotides are TGTTCCAGCAGCTTAGATCCCCTGTGGGGAGACTACAATGAGCAGTTCTTC. Translated, it gives CSSSLDPLWGDYNEQFF.

The genes are TRBV5-1 and TRBJ1-1; no definite D call. V lost 2 bases and J 0 bases, leaving 14 bases between the germline ends. Germline CDR1 is SGHRS and CDR2 is YFSETQ. This CDR3 has 16 amino acids. CDR3 sequence: CASSFGEVHLNTEAFF. DNA for the CDR3: TGCGCCAGCAGCTTTGGGGAGGTCCACCTGAACACTGAAGCTTTCTTT.

CDR3 loop: CASSRPGLAGAVGGETQYF. In DNA form, the CDR3 reads TGTGCCAGCAGTCGCCCGGGACTAGCGGGAGCAGTGGGAGGAGAGACCCAGTACTTC. The chain has TRBV28 and TRBJ2-5, with 14 bases identical to TRBD2. The CDR3 sequence is 19 residues long. The germline V gene has CDR1 MDHEN and CDR2 SYDVKM. The V gene end was trimmed by 5 bases and the J gene end by 4 bases; junction bases not matched to a gene: 15.

The gene calls are TRBV10-3 and TRBJ1-4; possible D gene TRBD1, 6 bases. Germline assignment: CDR1 ENHRY and CDR2 SYGVKD. V lost 7 bases and J 8 bases, leaving 14 bases between the germline ends. The CDR3 covers 13 residues. CDR3 residues: CAITGTPGEKLFF. CDR3 nucleotides: TGTGCCATCACAGGGACACCGGGCGAAAAACTGTTTTTT.

V usage is TRBV2 and J usage is TRBJ1-6; maybe TRBD1 (6 bases). CDR1 SNHLY and CDR2 FYNNEI come from the germline V gene. The germline V and J ends were trimmed by 5 bases and 0 bases, with 8 bases remaining between them. This CDR3 is 15 amino acids long. CDR3 sequence (DNA): TGTGCCAGCAGTTCGGACAGCTCCTATAATTCACCCCTCCACTTT. Translated, it gives CASSSDSSYNSPLHF.

V usage is TRBV28 and J usage is TRBJ2-5; 10 nucleotides agree with TRBD1. The CDR3 runs 15 residues. V shed 5 bases and J 3 bases; nucleotides not matched to a gene: 6. Germline-derived CDR1 and CDR2 are MDHEN and SYDVKM. The CDR3 DNA is TGTGCCAGCAGTCCGCCGGGACAGGGGAAAGAGACCCAGTACTTC. Its translation: CASSPPGQGKETQYF.

This clone was seen a handful of times. The chain joins TRBV7-2 to TRBJ2-7, with D perhaps TRBD1 (6 bases). The ends were cut back, 2 bases at V and 6 bases at J, with 17 bases in the middle. CDR1 is SGHTA, CDR2 FQGNSA, per germline. The CDR3 totals 15 residues. The CDR3 sequence: CASSLTRDIPTEQYF. CDR3 in DNA: TGTGCCAGCAGCTTAACGAGGGACATCCCGACCGAGCAGTACTTC.

The CDR3 region has the DNA TGTGCCAGCAAGGGACAAATGAACACTGAAGCTTTCTTT. Its translation: CASKGQMNTEAFF. The chain uses TRBV10-3 and TRBJ1-1; D is perhaps TRBD1 (6 bases). Germline CDR1 is ENHRY and CDR2 is SYGVKD. V dropped 10 bases and J dropped 0 bases, with 12 bases sitting between them. The CDR3 covers 13 residues.